This TCR beta chain stems from a study of beta chain features in type 1 diabetes. Whole-study results and caveats: More deletions and fewer insertions at VDJ junctions were found in patients with type 1 diabetes.

Sequenced material consisted of expressed TCRB transcripts (all of the isolated RNA was reverse transcribed). Assay used: immunoSEQ multiplex PCR; TCRdb lists only in-frame clones, some missing. The table includes under 400,000 clones, around 15% detected once. The V end was cut by 2 bases, the J end by 4 bases, with 14 bases between. The CDR3 is 15 residues long. Germline V lookup: CDR1 LNHDA, CDR2 SQIVND (reference sequence). All sorted populations exceeded 95% purity. This clone was detected many times. Its antigen is unknown. The chain recombines TRBV19 with TRBJ1-1; the D is unclear. The sequencing input was central memory CD4+ T cells from blood. This TCR was sampled from a man in his thirties or forties in good health. The CDR3 bases are TGTGCCAGTAGTATATACGGCACCACGGGCACTGAAGCTTTCTTT. Protein sequence: CASSIYGTTGTEAFF.